The TCR beta chain under discussion was sequenced for a study of blood T cells in healthy people across ages (dated by TCRdb to the mid-2010s). About the full investigation: In model experiments, template switching captured roughly one uniquely barcoded TCR beta cDNA molecule for every two T cells. For two donors (one aged 18 to 29 and one aged 80 or older), the study analyzed two additional independent replicas of 1 million unique cDNA reads from the same blood draw. Donors of different ages were randomly distributed across sequencing lanes to avoid experimental bias. Donors were grouped into four age groups: young (average about 15 years), middle-aged (over 35), aged (over 55) and long-lived (just over 80). The study measured age-related changes in TCR beta repertoire diversity using deep sequencing normalized with unique cDNA molecular identifiers.

Systemically healthy Caucasian individuals from Russia, around 39 in total and aged about 6 to 95 years, were included as donors. Around 9.8 milliliters of peripheral blood were collected from each donor into EDTA-treated Vacutainer tubes. PBMCs were isolated by Ficoll-Paque density-gradient centrifugation, with at least 7 million obtained per sample. Total RNA was extracted from PBMCs with Trizol reagent, with at least 6 micrograms obtained per sample. Naive CD45RAhigh/CD27high T cell percentages were measured by flow cytometry on a PBMC aliquot from every donor. This clonotype was counted a few times. Its recognized antigen is unknown. Per-base qualities were not stored, and no clone one base away is much larger. The germline V gene provides CDR1 SGHVS and CDR2 FQNEAQ. The CDR3 measures 14 amino acids from cysteine to phenylalanine. The kept DNA is CDR3 alone, 42 bases in frame from the first base. The germline V end is reduced by 6 bases and the J end by 2 bases; junction bases left unmatched: 7.

Library preparation used 5' RACE. Sequenced using an Illumina HiSeq 2500. A second PCR of roughly 7 to 12 cycles was performed with a sample-barcoded 5' primer and a J-beta primer mix. A template-switch 5' adaptor carrying 12 random nucleotides introduced a unique molecular identifier onto each TCR beta cDNA molecule. At least 3 million CDR3-containing paired-end reads were obtained from each sample. First-strand cDNA was synthesized from all RNA with the Mint cDNA synthesis kit, primed by a TRBC-specific oligonucleotide. Following uracil-DNA glycosylase treatment, all cDNA underwent a first 18-cycle PCR with the universal primers M1SS and BC2_uni_R. In the authors' own workflow: Each sample was normalized by randomly selecting 1 million high-quality reads, each carrying a distinct molecular identifier. Instead of being binned into consensus sequences, reads with shared molecular identifiers were discarded. CDR3 identification, clonotype clustering and error correction used MiTCR with a Q25 quality threshold and the strictest error-elimination algorithm. A nonparametric unseen species model with Euler transformation was used to estimate a lower bound on total TCR beta diversity. TCRdb reran the public reads through fastp at Q25 and MiXCR, keeping productive beta chains. Rows with a matching CDR3 protein are joined into one entry that keeps the most common DNA and genes. For this entry, the V and J calls and clone size follow TCRdb and not the study's own pipeline. The sample profile shows 540,000 or so distinct CDR3 sequences; 27% of them were found once. Approximately 18% of the sample rests with the top ten.

Broad study findings and their caveats: As age increased, observed TCR beta diversity per million T cells dropped in a roughly linear way, and a significant reduction was already evident by age about 40. There was a strong correlation between observed TCR beta diversity and the percentage of naive T cells measured by flow cytometry. Total diversity estimates from one million sequenced T cells were considered lower bounds and underestimates. Compared with the aged group, more naive CD4+ T cells, fewer expanded clones and increased TCR diversity were shown by the long-lived group, suggesting age selection. Because the CMV infection status of the donors was unknown, age-related changes in expanded clonotypes may potentially have been confounded. Bulk unsorted PBMC profiling prevented conclusive comparison of naive and antigen-experienced compartments.

The V and J segments used are TRBV7-8 and TRBJ2-7; a stretch of 7 junction bases matches TRBD1. What was sequenced was blood. The TCR comes from an older woman in good health. DNA sequence: TGTGCCAGCAGTCACGAGGGGGCTACCTACGAGCAGTACTTC. Its translation reads: CASSHEGATYEQYF.